The 10 T cell receptor beta chains in this list originate from one sample, sequenced in a study of T-cell reconstitution after alpha-beta-depleted transplantation in children. Unique molecular identifiers were used in preparing the TCRbeta library. Using its own MiXCR run on the PCR reads, TCRdb lists one record per CDR3 protein. This sample has 580,000 or so distinct CDR3 sequences; roughly 23% occur once, and the top ten carry roughly 13%. The source was PBMCs, mostly from graft donor cells, collected 360 days after TCRalphabeta/CD19-depleted stem cell transplant. Source of these receptors: a boy under three years old who had a stem cell transplant for acute myeloid leukemia, so the T cells may come from the graft donor.

Worth noting for this clonotype: Compared with germline, one end of the junction differs, possibly owing to a read error. The chain has TRBV20-1 and TRBJ1-3, with D unresolved. CDR1 and CDR2 (germline): DFQATT, SNEGSKA (reference sequence). This CDR3 region has 12 residues. CDR3 nucleotide sequence: TGCAGTACTAGAGGACGAGGAAACACCATATATTTT. Encoded protein: CSTRGRGNTIYF.

This clonotype has a count of ten or more. The gene calls are TRBV20-1 and TRBJ1-1; tentatively, D is TRBD1 (5 bases). Germline V gives CDR1 DFQATT, CDR2 SNEGSKA (reference sequence). Trimming left V 1 base short and J 4 bases short, with 13 bases between. The CDR3 is 14 residues long. Here the CDR3 DNA reads TGCAGTGCTAGAGGGGACCGTCTGAGCACTGAAGCTTTCTTT. Translated: CSARGDRLSTEAFF.

This clonotype showed up many times. The chain combines TRBV29-1 with TRBJ2-1; D is possibly TRBD1 (6 bases). V was pared by 2 bases and J by 8 bases, with 13 bases between. Looked up from germline, CDR1 is SQVTM and CDR2 is ANQGSEA. The length of the CDR3 is 13 residues. The CDR3 bases are TGCAGCGTTGAACCCGGGGACACGTATGAGCAGTTCTTC. As protein: CSVEPGDTYEQFF.

This clonotype was observed many times. CDR3 sequence (DNA): TGCAGTGCTAGCCAGGGGGTCGGGGAGCTGTTTTTT. Its translation is CSASQGVGELFF. This chain joins TRBV20-1 and TRBJ2-2, with 7 bases matching TRBD1. The junction had 2 bases not matched to a gene; V was cut back by 3 bases and J by 7 bases. From germline, CDR1 is DFQATT and CDR2 SNEGSKA (reference sequence). This CDR3 contains 12 residues.

V usage is TRBV5-1 and J usage is TRBJ2-1; 9 positions match TRBD2. The CDR3 runs 16 residues. From germline, CDR1 is SGHRS and CDR2 YFSETQ. Trimming took 3 bases from V and 5 from J; bases not matched to a gene: 9. CDR3 loop: CASSWAPGLADNEQFF. DNA for the CDR3: TGCGCCAGCAGCTGGGCTCCGGGACTAGCCGACAATGAGCAGTTCTTC.

This clonotype was seen only a few times. V usage is TRBV20-1 and J usage is TRBJ2-3; the D is unclear. CDR1 is DFQATT, CDR2 SNEGSKA, per germline (reference sequence). The CDR3 spans 14 residues. Trimming pared 0 bases from V and 2 bases from J, leaving 9 bases between. This CDR3 is CSARDRSLTDTQYF. In DNA, the CDR3 is TGCAGTGCTAGAGATCGGTCCCTCACAGATACGCAGTATTTT.

The chain employs TRBV7-6 and TRBJ2-3; D gene ambiguous. This CDR3 has 15 residues. Looked up from germline, CDR1 is SGHVS and CDR2 is FNYEAQ. Trimming removed 3 bases at V and 3 bases at J, with 13 bases between. The CDR3 sequence: CASSFYPSLTDTQYF. In DNA, the CDR3 is TGTGCCAGCAGCTTCTATCCATCCTTAACAGATACGCAGTATTTT.

The gene calls are TRBV6-5 and TRBJ1-2; tentatively, D is TRBD1 (6 bases). CDR1 is MNHEY, CDR2 SVGAGI, per germline. The V end was cut by 2 bases, the J end by 4 bases, with 8 bases between. The CDR3 is 13 residues long. CDR3 residues: CASSYGTSYGYTF. CDR3 coding DNA: TGTGCCAGCAGTTACGGGACATCCTATGGCTACACCTTC.

This clonotype showed up just a few times. The J gene is TRBJ2-7, the V gene TRBV20-1; TRBD1 is a possible D gene (6 bases). Germline V gene lookup returns CDR1 DFQATT and CDR2 SNEGSKA (reference sequence). V lost 0 bases and J 3 bases, leaving 12 bases between the germline ends. The CDR3 has 14 amino acids. The CDR3 is CSARDRGADYEQYF. CDR3 DNA sequence: TGCAGTGCTAGAGACAGGGGAGCAGACTACGAGCAGTACTTC.

At least ten counts were recorded for this clonotype. The chain recombines TRBV7-7 with TRBJ1-1, with D tentatively TRBD1 (5 bases). CDR1 is SSHAT, CDR2 FNYEAQ, per germline (reference sequence). The CDR3 runs to 14 residues. The germline V and J ends were trimmed by 5 bases and 3 bases, with 13 bases remaining between them. The DNA for the CDR3 is TGTGCCAGCAGCCGATGGGACGGTTACACTGAAGCTTTCTTT. It translates to CASSRWDGYTEAFF. Looking up the rest from reference TRBV7-7 and TRBJ1-1 gives the full variable domain: GAGVSQSPRYKVTKRGQDVTLRCDPISSHATLYWYQQALGQGPEFLTYFNYEAQPDKSGLPSDRFSAERPEGSISTLTIQRTEQRDSAMYRCASSRWDGYTEAFFGQGTRLTVV.